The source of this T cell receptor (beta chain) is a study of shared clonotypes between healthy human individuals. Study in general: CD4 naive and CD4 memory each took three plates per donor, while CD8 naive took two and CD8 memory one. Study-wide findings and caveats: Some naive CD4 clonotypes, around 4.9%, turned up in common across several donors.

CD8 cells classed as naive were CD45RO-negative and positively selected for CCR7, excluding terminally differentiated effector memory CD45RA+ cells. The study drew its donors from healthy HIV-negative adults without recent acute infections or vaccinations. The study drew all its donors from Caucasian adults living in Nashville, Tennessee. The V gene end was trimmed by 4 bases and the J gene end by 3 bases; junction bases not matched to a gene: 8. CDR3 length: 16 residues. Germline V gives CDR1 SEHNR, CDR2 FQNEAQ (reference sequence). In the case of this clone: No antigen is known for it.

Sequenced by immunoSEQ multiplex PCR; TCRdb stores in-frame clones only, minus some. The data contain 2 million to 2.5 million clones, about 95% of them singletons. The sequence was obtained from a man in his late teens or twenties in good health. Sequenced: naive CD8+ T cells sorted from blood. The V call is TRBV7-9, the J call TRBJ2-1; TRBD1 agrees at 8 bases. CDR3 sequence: CASSSQLTGGYNEQFF. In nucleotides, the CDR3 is TGTGCCAGCAGCTCTCAACTCACAGGGGGCTACAATGAGCAGTTCTTC.